This T cell receptor (beta chain) was profiled in a study of cytomegalovirus exposure and HLA in healthy donors. Study-level information: Of the donors genotyped, 300 to 500 in all, 80% to 85% fell in the Caucasian-associated ancestry cluster. General study findings and limits: With DRB1 most and HLA-C fewest, TCR association rates differed between HLA loci in a later analysis. CMV serostatus was the only immune exposure information that was available.

Researchers ran the PCR with 60 Vbeta and 13 Jbeta primers. The data were produced by immunoSEQ multiplex PCR, yet TCRdb's version contains in-frame clones alone and is incomplete. The sample yields more than 150,000 clones, 75% to 90% seen once. Germline V lookup: CDR1 KGHSH, CDR2 LQKENI. CDR3 length: 13 residues. V lost 3 bases and J 3 bases, leaving 8 bases between the germline ends. In regard to this clone: Its antigen is unidentified.

As for the donors, each was a healthy bone marrow donor. Input material: PBMCs. The clonotype originates from a man in his forties or fifties in good health and CMV-seropositive. The V gene is TRBV18, the J gene TRBJ2-5; TRBD2 is a possible D gene (5 bases). This chain's CDR3 is CASSPTGEETQYF. For the CDR3, the DNA is TGTGCCAGCTCACCGACCGGGGAAGAGACCCAGTACTTC.